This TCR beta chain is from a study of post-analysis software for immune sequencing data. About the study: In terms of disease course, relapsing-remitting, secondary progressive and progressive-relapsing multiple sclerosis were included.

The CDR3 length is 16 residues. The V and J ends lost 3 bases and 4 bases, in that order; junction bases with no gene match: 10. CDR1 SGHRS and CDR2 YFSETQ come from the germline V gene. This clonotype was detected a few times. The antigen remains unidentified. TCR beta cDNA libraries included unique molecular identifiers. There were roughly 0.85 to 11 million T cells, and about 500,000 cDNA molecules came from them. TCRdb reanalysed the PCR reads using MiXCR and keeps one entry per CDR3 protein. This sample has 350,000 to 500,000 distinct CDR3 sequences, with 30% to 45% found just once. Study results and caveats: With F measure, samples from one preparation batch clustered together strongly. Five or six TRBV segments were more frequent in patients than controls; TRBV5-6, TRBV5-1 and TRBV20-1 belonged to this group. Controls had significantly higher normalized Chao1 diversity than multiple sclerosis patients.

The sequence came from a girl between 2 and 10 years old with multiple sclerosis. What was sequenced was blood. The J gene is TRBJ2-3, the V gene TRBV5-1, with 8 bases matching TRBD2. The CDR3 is CASSSGGSGISDTQYF. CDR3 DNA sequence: TGCGCCAGCAGCTCGGGAGGTAGCGGGATATCAGATACGCAGTATTTT.